The clone carrying this TCR beta chain appeared many times. The antigen is unknown. This record belongs to a study of spatial heterogeneity in lung cancer. Background on the study: Raw-read counts averaged over ten per unique TCR and UMI combination.

The sample's time point: sample taken at primary tumor resection. The study sequenced unsorted whole RNA from tumor, nontumor lung or frozen PBMC. Every cDNA TCR molecule received its own unique molecular identifier. From the 5' RACE reads, TCRdb called clonotypes with MiXCR, one entry per CDR3 protein. Among about 14,000 distinct CDR3 sequences listed, 2.5% to 3.5% were seen once. Study results and limitations: How many expanded intratumoral alpha and beta TCRs were present tracked the tumor mutation count, which was a count of nonsynonymous mutations.

This sequence was found in a male donor with early-stage non-small cell lung cancer. Specimen: lung tumor tissue, collected at surgery.

The CDR3 loop is CASYKPGLAGGGSYNEQFF. Written as DNA, the CDR3 is TGTGCCAGCTACAAACCGGGACTAGCGGGGGGAGGCTCCTACAATGAGCAGTTCTTC. The genes are TRBV28 and TRBJ2-1; 15 bases align to TRBD2. Losses at the gene ends were 8 bases for V and 0 bases for J; bases not matched to a gene: 11. Germline V gives CDR1 MDHEN, CDR2 SYDVKM. The CDR3 extends over 19 amino acids.